The 23 T cell receptor beta chains below were found in one sample sequenced in a study of post-analysis software for immune sequencing data. Study-wide findings and caveats: In patients, TRBV5-6, TRBV5-1 and TRBV20-1 belonged to roughly five TRBV segments found more frequently than in controls.

TCR beta cDNA libraries included unique molecular identifiers. TCRdb re-called the PCR reads with MiXCR, one entry per CDR3 protein. This table has around 710,000 distinct CDR3 sequences, approximately 44% appearing once. These receptors have no known antigen. The sequenced material came from blood. These receptors were taken from a girl aged 10-17 years with multiple sclerosis.

In regard to this clonotype: One junction end disagrees with the germline gene, perhaps due to a read error. The V call is TRBV7-7, the J call TRBJ1-5; D gene ambiguous. The CDR3 extends over 13 amino acids. The germline CDR1 and CDR2 sequences are SSHAT and FNYEAQ (reference sequence). This CDR3 is CASSLRPGKPQHF. CDR3 coding DNA: TGTGCTAGCAGCCTCAGACCGGGCAAACCCCAGCATTTT.

This clonotype has a count of ten or more. The chain employs TRBV9 and TRBJ2-7; D ambiguous. V dropped 0 bases and J dropped 0 bases, with 7 bases sitting between them. Germline values: CDR1 SGDLS, CDR2 YYNGEE. This CDR3 spans 14 amino acids. The DNA of the CDR3 is TGTGCCAGCAGCGTAGGGCGGAGCTCCTACGAGCAGTACTTC. This codes for CASSVGRSSYEQYF.

The chain carries TRBV7-2 and TRBJ2-5; D perhaps matches TRBD1 (6 bases). From germline, CDR1 is SGHTA and CDR2 FQGNSA. The CDR3 consists of 18 residues. V was clipped by 5 bases and J by 4 bases, with 26 bases between them. CDR3 in amino acids: CASSPRGTFWGSAETQYF. The CDR3 nucleotides are TGTGCCAGCAGCCCCCGAGGGACATTTTGGGGGAGTGCAGAGACCCAGTACTTC. Drawing the rest from reference TRBV7-2 and TRBJ2-5, the complete variable domain is GAGVSQSPSNKVTEKGKDVELRCDPISGHTALYWYRQSLGQGLEFLIYFQGNSAPDKSGLPSDRFSAERTGGSVSTLTIQRTQQEDSAVYLCASSPRGTFWGSAETQYFGPGTRLLVL.

The chain's CDR3 is CSVAEETEAFF. The CDR3 bases are TGCAGCGTTGCAGAGGAAACTGAAGCTTTCTTT. The chain recombines TRBV29-1 with TRBJ1-1; D uncertain. Trimming left V 4 bases short and J 5 bases short, with 8 bases between. The CDR3 is made up of 11 amino acids. Germline CDR1 and CDR2: SQVTM and ANQGSEA. Looking up the rest from reference TRBV29-1 and TRBJ1-1 gives the full variable domain: SAVISQKPSRDICQRGTSLTIQCQVDSQVTMMFWYRQQPGQSLTLIATANQGSEATYESGFVIDKFPISRPNLTFSTLTVSNMSPEDSSIYLCSVAEETEAFFGQGTRLTVV.

The chain joins TRBV29-1 to TRBJ2-5, with 7 bases fitting TRBD1. The V gene's germline CDR1 is SQVTM and CDR2 ANQGSEA. V gave up 2 bases and J gave up 2 bases; unmatched junction bases: 8. This CDR3 comprises 15 residues. The CDR3 nucleotides are TGCAGCGTTGAATCGGACAGGTCCCTTCAAGAGACCCAGTACTTC. As protein: CSVESDRSLQETQYF.

This clonotype was counted a few times. The V call is TRBV3-1, the J call TRBJ1-5; D possibly corresponds to TRBD1 (5 bases). This CDR3 contains 16 residues. V dropped 3 bases and J dropped 0 bases, with 12 bases sitting between them. Per germline, CDR1 LGHDT and CDR2 YNNKEL (reference sequence). CDR3 amino acids: CASSQGTGYSNQPQHF. Here the CDR3 DNA reads TGTGCCAGCAGCCAGGGGACTGGTTATAGCAATCAGCCCCAGCATTTT.

The rearrangement links TRBV12-3 or TRBV12-4 to TRBJ2-7, with D tentatively TRBD2 (6 bases). The CDR3 totals 14 residues. Trimming took off 4 bases at V and 5 bases at J, with 15 bases between the two ends. CDR3 bases: TGTGCCAGCAGTTCCCGACTAGTAAGAAACGAGCAGTACTTC. Its protein is CASSSRLVRNEQYF.

CDR3 bases: TGTGCCAGCACCAACAACGGCGGATCTACGCTACGGAATTCACCCCTCCACTTT. Amino acid sequence: CASTNNGGSTLRNSPLHF. The rearrangement uses TRBV6-1 and TRBJ1-6, with D hard to call. Germline CDR1 and CDR2: MNHNS and SASEGT. The CDR3 runs to 18 residues. The V end was cut by 7 bases, the J end by 7 bases, with 26 bases between.

V and J are TRBV6-1 and TRBJ1-5, with D tentatively TRBD1 (5 bases). V lost 6 bases to trimming and J lost 3 bases, with 21 bases between them. CDR3 size: 17 residues. Germline lookup yields CDR1 MNHNS and CDR2 SASEGT. CDR3 loop: CASSRRSTGPLNQPQHF. In nucleotides, the CDR3 is TGTGCCAGCAGCCGGAGGTCAACGGGACCTCTCAATCAGCCCCAGCATTTT.

The J gene is TRBJ2-4, the V gene TRBV12-3 or TRBV12-4; maybe TRBD2 (7 bases). The DNA end lines up better with TRBJ2-7; the J call may be wrong. This CDR3 region has 17 residues. CDR3 nucleotides: TGTGCCAGCAGTTTAGCGGTACTAGGGGGGGACTCCTACGAGCAGTACTTC. It specifies CASSLAVLGGDSYEQYF.

V is TRBV27 and J is TRBJ2-1, with 11 bases matching TRBD2. Per germline, CDR1 MNHEY and CDR2 SMNVEV (reference sequence). The CDR3 is made up of 16 amino acids. The V gene end was trimmed by 4 bases and the J gene end by 7 bases; junction bases not matched to a gene: 9. This CDR3 reads CASSSLGLAELNEQFF. The CDR3 DNA reads TGTGCCAGCAGTTCACTGGGACTAGCGGAGCTAAATGAGCAGTTCTTC.

This chain uses TRBV3-1 with TRBJ1-2, with 8 bases aligning to TRBD1. CDR1 is LGHDT, CDR2 YNNKEL, per germline (reference sequence). The CDR3 sequence is 14 residues long. V gave up 1 base and J gave up 7 bases; unmatched junction bases: 5. The chain's CDR3 is CASSQVAGGLGYTF. CDR3 coding DNA: TGTGCCAGCAGCCAAGTCGCAGGGGGCCTTGGCTACACCTTC.

V gene TRBV12-3 or TRBV12-4 combines with J gene TRBJ2-4; perhaps TRBD2 as D (5 bases). The CDR3 covers 12 residues. V lost 3 bases, J lost 9 bases, and 9 bases lay in between. CDR3 bases: TGTGCCAGCAGTTTCACTAGAGCCATTCAGTACTTC. Translation: CASSFTRAIQYF.

The chain has TRBV6-6 and TRBJ1-6; a possible D gene is TRBD1 (6 bases). Germline assignment: CDR1 MNHNY and CDR2 SVGAGI (reference sequence). This CDR3 contains 14 residues. Deletions cut 7 bases from V and 7 bases from J, with 14 bases between. The CDR3 DNA follows: TGTGCCAGCATCGCCGGACAGATGAATTCACCCCTCCACTTT. It is translated as CASIAGQMNSPLHF.

This clonotype was counted a single time. V gene TRBV6-5 combines with J gene TRBJ2-1; D gene ambiguous. V gave up 2 bases and J gave up 0 bases, with 11 bases separating them. Germline V gives CDR1 MNHEY, CDR2 SVGAGI. CDR3 size: 16 residues. The CDR3 loop reads CASSYTWGSSYNEQFF. The CDR3 DNA sequence: TGTGCCAGCAGTTACACGTGGGGTAGCTCCTACAATGAGCAGTTCTTC.

This clonotype was found a few times. V and J are TRBV15 and TRBJ2-3, with 9 bases matching TRBD2. This CDR3 comprises 14 residues. Per germline, CDR1 LNHNV and CDR2 YYDKDF (reference sequence). V dropped 3 bases and J dropped 10; count of bases not matched to a gene: 8. The DNA for the CDR3 is TGTGCCACCAGCAGGGGTAGCGGGAGCGCCGCGCAGTATTTT. Amino acid sequence: CATSRGSGSAAQYF.

This clonotype was observed once. The rearrangement joins TRBV15 to TRBJ2-1; 8 bases are a match to TRBD2. Germline V CDR1 and CDR2: LNHNV, YYDKDF (reference sequence). The CDR3 spans 16 residues. J lost 7 bases, V lost 5 bases, and 13 bases had no gene match. CDR3 loop: CATSPRRQRETNEQFF. CDR3 in DNA: TGTGCCACCAGCCCCCGAAGGCAGCGGGAGACAAATGAGCAGTTCTTC. Full variable domain (outside the CDR3, taken from reference TRBV15 and TRBJ2-1): DAMVIQNPRYQVTQFGKPVTLSCSQTLNHNVMYWYQQKSSQAPKLLFHYYDKDFNNEADTPDNFQSRRPNTSFCFLDIRSPGLGDTAMYLCATSPRRQRETNEQFFGPGTRLTVL.

V is TRBV15 and J is TRBJ1-2; D is possibly TRBD1 (6 bases). V gave up 1 base and J gave up 2 bases, with 11 bases separating them. The CDR3 is 15 residues long. The germline V gene encodes CDR1 LNHNV and CDR2 YYDKDF (reference sequence). CDR3 sequence (DNA): TGTGCCACCAGCAGAGGCAGGGGAATCAACTATGGCTACACCTTC. As protein: CATSRGRGINYGYTF. Complete variable domain (other parts from reference TRBV15 and TRBJ1-2): DAMVIQNPRYQVTQFGKPVTLSCSQTLNHNVMYWYQQKSSQAPKLLFHYYDKDFNNEADTPDNFQSRRPNTSFCFLDIRSPGLGDTAMYLCATSRGRGINYGYTFGSGTRLTVV.

This clonotype has more than one count but fewer than ten. The rearrangement uses TRBV28 and TRBJ2-7, with D possibly being TRBD2 (5 bases). Germline lookup yields CDR1 MDHEN and CDR2 SYDVKM. Trimming took off 7 bases at V and 3 bases at J, with 19 bases between the two ends. The CDR3 runs 15 residues. CDR3 in DNA: TGTGCCAGCACCCGTGGAGGAAATCATGGCTACGAGCAGTACTTC. This codes for CASTRGGNHGYEQYF.

This clonotype was counted at least ten times. The chain employs TRBV5-4 and TRBJ2-3; TRBD2 might be the D (6 bases). V gave up 10 bases and J gave up 1 base, with 16 bases separating them. The CDR3 runs 14 residues. Germline-derived CDR1 and CDR2 are SGHNT and YYREEE (reference sequence). The CDR3 loop reads CALSRDWRTDTQYF. Written as DNA, the CDR3 is TGTGCCCTCTCAAGGGACTGGCGCACAGATACGCAGTATTTT.

This rearrangement joins TRBV10-3 to TRBJ2-3; 9 nucleotides match TRBD2. Per germline, CDR1 ENHRY and CDR2 SYGVKD. J was trimmed by 3 bases and V by 5 bases; bases with no gene match: 6. The CDR3 spans 15 residues. The CDR3 loop reads CAISQITSGTDTQYF. The CDR3 DNA reads as TGTGCCATCAGTCAAATCACTAGCGGGACAGATACGCAGTATTTT.

This clonotype has a single count. V is TRBV29-1 and J is TRBJ2-1, with TRBD2 identical over 8 bases. The V gene end was trimmed by 6 bases and the J gene end by 2 bases; junction bases not matched to a gene: 12. CDR3 size: 16 residues. CDR1 is SQVTM and CDR2 is ANQGSEA in the germline V gene. The DNA for the CDR3 is TGCAGCGTGGCCCTTCGACTAGCGCGAACCTACAATGAGCAGTTCTTC. Translated: CSVALRLARTYNEQFF.

Ten or more counts support this clonotype. The V call is TRBV29-1, the J call TRBJ2-5, with 8 bases matching TRBD1. The CDR3 has 14 residues. Losses at the gene ends were 8 bases for V and 5 bases for J; bases not matched to a gene: 13. In germline, CDR1 is SQVTM, CDR2 ANQGSEA. The CDR3 coding sequence is TGCAGCACACAAATGACAGGGGTGGCTGAGACCCAGTACTTC. Translating it yields CSTQMTGVAETQYF.